The T cell receptor (beta chain) under discussion was sequenced for a study of blood T cell repertoires in COVID-19. Study as a whole: Collection of acute and convalescent COVID-19 samples took place in the United States, Italy and Spain. Nucleic acid was either cDNA or gDNA, and it came from T cells, B-cell-depleted T cells, or PBMCs.

The CDR3 is 16 residues long. Germline-derived CDR1 and CDR2 are SGHRS and YFSETQ. With V trimmed by 1 base and J by 2 bases, 6 bases remained unmatched. In the authors' methods: Amplifying reference gene primers gave estimates of nucleated cell counts. Assay used: immunoSEQ multiplex PCR; TCRdb lists only in-frame clones, some missing. That table furnishes V, J and clone size, whereas the DNA furnished D and trimming. This table holds some 140,000 clones, about four fifths found once. V is TRBV5-1 and J is TRBJ2-7, with 10 bases fitting TRBD2. The specimen was peripheral blood. The clonotype comes from a human donor in a cohort sampled during active COVID-19. CDR3 amino acids: CASSLISGGKTYEQYF. CDR3 bases: TGCGCCAGCAGCTTGATTAGCGGGGGGAAAACCTACGAGCAGTACTTC.